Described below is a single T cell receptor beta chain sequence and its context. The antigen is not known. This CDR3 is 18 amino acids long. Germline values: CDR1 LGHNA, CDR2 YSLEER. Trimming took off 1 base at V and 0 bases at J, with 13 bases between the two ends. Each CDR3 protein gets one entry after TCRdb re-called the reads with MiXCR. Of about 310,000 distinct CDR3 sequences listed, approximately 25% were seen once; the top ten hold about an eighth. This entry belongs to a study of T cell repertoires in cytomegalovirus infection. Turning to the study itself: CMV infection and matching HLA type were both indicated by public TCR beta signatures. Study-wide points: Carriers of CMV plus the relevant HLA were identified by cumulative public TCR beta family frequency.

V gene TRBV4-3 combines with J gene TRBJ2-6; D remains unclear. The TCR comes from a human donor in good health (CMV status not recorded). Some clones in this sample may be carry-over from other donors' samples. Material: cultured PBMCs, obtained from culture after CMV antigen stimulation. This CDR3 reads CASSQGARGISGANVLTF. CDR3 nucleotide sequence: TGCGCCAGCAGCCAAGGAGCTCGAGGAATCTCTGGGGCCAACGTCCTGACTTTC.